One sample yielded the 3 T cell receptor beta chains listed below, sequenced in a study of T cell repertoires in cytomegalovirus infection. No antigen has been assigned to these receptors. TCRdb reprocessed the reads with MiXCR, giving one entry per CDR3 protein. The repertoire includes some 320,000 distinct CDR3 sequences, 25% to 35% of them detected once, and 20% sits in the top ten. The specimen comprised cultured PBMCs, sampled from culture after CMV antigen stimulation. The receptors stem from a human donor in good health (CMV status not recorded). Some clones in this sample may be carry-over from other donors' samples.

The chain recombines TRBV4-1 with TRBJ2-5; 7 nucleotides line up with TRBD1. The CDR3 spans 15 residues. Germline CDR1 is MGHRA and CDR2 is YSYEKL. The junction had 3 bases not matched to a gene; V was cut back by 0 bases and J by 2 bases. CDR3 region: CASSQDQDRQETQYF. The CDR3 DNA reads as TGCGCCAGCAGCCAAGATCAGGACAGGCAAGAGACCCAGTACTTC.

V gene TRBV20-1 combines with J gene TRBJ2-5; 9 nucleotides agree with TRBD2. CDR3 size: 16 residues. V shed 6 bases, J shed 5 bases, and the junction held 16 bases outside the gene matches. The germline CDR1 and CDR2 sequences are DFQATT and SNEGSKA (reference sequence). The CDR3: CSANTPPPSGMETQYF. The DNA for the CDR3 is TGCAGTGCAAACACCCCCCCCCCTAGCGGGATGGAGACCCAGTACTTC.

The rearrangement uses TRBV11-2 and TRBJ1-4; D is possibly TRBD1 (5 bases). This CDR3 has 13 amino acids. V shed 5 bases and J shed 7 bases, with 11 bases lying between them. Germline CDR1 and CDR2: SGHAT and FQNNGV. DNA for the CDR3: TGTGCCAGCAGCCTCCGGGACGGTGAAAAACTGTTTTTT. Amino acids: CASSLRDGEKLFF.